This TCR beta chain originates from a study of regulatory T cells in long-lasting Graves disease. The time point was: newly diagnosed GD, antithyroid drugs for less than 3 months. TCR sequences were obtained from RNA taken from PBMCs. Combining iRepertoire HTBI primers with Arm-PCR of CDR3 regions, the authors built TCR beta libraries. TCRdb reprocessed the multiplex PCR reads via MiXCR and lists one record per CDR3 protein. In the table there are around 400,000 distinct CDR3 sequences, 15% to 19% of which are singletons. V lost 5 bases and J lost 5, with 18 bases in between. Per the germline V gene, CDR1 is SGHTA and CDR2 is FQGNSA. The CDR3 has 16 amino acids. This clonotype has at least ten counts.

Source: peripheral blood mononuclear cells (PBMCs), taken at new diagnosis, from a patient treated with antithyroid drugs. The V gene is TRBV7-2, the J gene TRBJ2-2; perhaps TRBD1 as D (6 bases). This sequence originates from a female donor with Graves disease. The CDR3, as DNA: TGTGCCAGCAGCCGAGATAACTCCCAGGGGACCGGGGAGCTGTTTTTT. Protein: CASSRDNSQGTGELFF.